One and the same sample provided the 24 T cell receptor beta chains below, sequenced in a study of post-analysis software for immune sequencing data (dated by TCRdb to 2013 to 2016). Broad study findings and their caveats: Four or five TRBV segments, including TRBV5-6, TRBV5-1 and TRBV20-1, were significantly more frequent in patients than controls.

Which antigens these TCRs recognize remains unknown. The library was prepared using PCR. The sequencer listed for this sample is Illumina HiSeq 2500. To reduce PCR and sequencing biases, unique molecular identifiers were built into the TCR beta cDNA libraries. TCRdb applied fastp at Q25 and MiXCR to the public reads, then kept only in-frame beta chains. CDR3 protein sequences are deduplicated, and each keeps its most common genes and DNA. Recorded for this sample are 400,000 to 500,000 distinct CDR3 sequences; approximately 37% of them occurred a single time. The ten biggest clones cover less than 10% of the sample. The sample taken for sequencing was blood. These receptors were collected from a girl aged 2-10 years with multiple sclerosis.

This rearrangement joins TRBV12-3 or TRBV12-4 to TRBJ2-7; D is unresolved. The length of the CDR3 is 15 residues. V lost 6 bases and J lost 0, with 15 bases in between. CDR3 in DNA: TGTGCCAGCAGCCTCGAGAGTCAAAGCTCCTACGAGCAGTACTTC. It specifies CASSLESQSSYEQYF.

This clonotype turned up a few times. The V and J genes are TRBV6-5 and TRBJ1-5; D not certain. The V end lost 5 bases, the J end lost 3 bases, and 8 bases lay between the germline ends. The CDR3 covers 13 residues. Germline-derived CDR1 and CDR2 are MNHEY and SVGAGI. The CDR3 nucleotides read TGTGCCAGCAGTACCCAGCTCAATCAGCCCCAGCATTTT. Protein product: CASSTQLNQPQHF.

The CDR3 protein is CASRSPVSGANVLTF. The CDR3 DNA reads TGTGCCAGCAGATCTCCAGTCTCTGGGGCCAACGTCCTGACTTTC. V gene TRBV28 combines with J gene TRBJ2-6; no reliable D call. CDR3 length equals 15 residues. Germline values: CDR1 MDHEN, CDR2 SYDVKM. V lost 6 bases and J 0 bases, leaving 9 bases between the germline ends. The whole variable domain, remainder taken from reference TRBV28 and TRBJ2-6, is DVKVTQSSRYLVKRTGEKVFLECVQDMDHENMFWYRQDPGLGLRLIYFSYDVKMKEKGDIPEGYSVSREKKERFSLILESASTNQTSMYLCASRSPVSGANVLTFGAGSRLTVL.

The chain has TRBV4-2 and TRBJ2-4; D call uncertain. V gave up 0 bases and J gave up 0 bases, with 9 bases separating them. CDR3 length: 16 amino acids. Germline V CDR1 and CDR2: LGHNA, YNFKEQ. The CDR3 sequence: CASSQEWRLAKNIQYF. CDR3 in DNA: TGTGCCAGCAGCCAAGAATGGCGACTAGCCAAAAACATTCAGTACTTC.

Details on this clonotype: One end of the junction is discordant with germline, which a read error may explain. The CDR3 reads CVSSRGLAPVNEQFF. CDR3 in DNA: TGTGTCAGCAGCCGGGGACTAGCGCCGGTCAATGAGCAGTTCTTC. The V gene is TRBV7-3, the J gene TRBJ2-1, with 10 nucleotides matching TRBD2. The CDR3 runs to 15 residues. Germline assignment: CDR1 SGHTA and CDR2 FQGTGA.

This clonotype showed up just a few times. The chain has TRBV20-1 and TRBJ2-5, with D perhaps being TRBD1 or TRBD2 (5 bases each). The V and J ends lost 6 bases and 2 bases respectively, with 10 bases between them. The CDR3 contains 12 residues. Per germline, CDR1 DFQATT and CDR2 SNEGSKA (reference sequence). This CDR3 reads CSARGGQETQYF. The CDR3, as DNA: TGCAGTGCCCGTGGGGGTCAAGAGACCCAGTACTTC.

The chain recombines TRBV5-1 with TRBJ1-4, with D maybe TRBD1 (5 bases). Looked up from germline, CDR1 is SGHRS and CDR2 is YFSETQ. The ends were cut back, 3 bases at V and 6 bases at J, with 21 bases in the middle. The CDR3 covers 17 residues. The CDR3 nucleotides are TGCGCCAGCAGCTCTATTGGGTTTTCCTGGGACCATGAAAAACTGTTTTTT. The encoded protein is CASSSIGFSWDHEKLFF.

In the case of this clonotype: This may arise from a read error, as a much more abundant clone is one base away. The V gene is TRBV6-2 or TRBV6-3, the J gene TRBJ1-4; D remains ambiguous. Germline values: CDR1 MNHEY, CDR2 SVGEGT. CDR3 length: 20 residues. This CDR3 is CVSTLPSGSRFGVEGEKLFF. CDR3 nucleotides: TGTGTCAGCACCTTACCATCGGGATCGCGCTTTGGAGTTGAGGGTGAAAAACTGTTTTTT.

The chain combines TRBV29-1 with TRBJ2-1; no definite D call. This CDR3 is built from 17 residues. Trimming shortened V by 0 bases and J by 0 bases, and 15 bases separated the two germline ends. The V gene's germline CDR1 is SQVTM and CDR2 ANQGSEA. The CDR3 DNA is TGCAGCGTTGAAGATCAGGAGCTATTGAGCTCCTACAATGAGCAGTTCTTC. This codes for CSVEDQELLSSYNEQFF.

This rearrangement joins TRBV11-2 to TRBJ2-1; 8 bases line up with TRBD2. Germline-derived CDR1 and CDR2 are SGHAT and FQNNGV. With V trimmed by 5 bases and J by 6 bases, 9 bases remained unmatched. The CDR3 extends over 15 amino acids. Here the CDR3 DNA reads TGTGCCAGCAGCCCCGGGGGGGCCTGGGTCAATGAGCAGTTCTTC. Translating it yields CASSPGGAWVNEQFF.

The chain carries TRBV28 and TRBJ1-5; 7 bases are shared with TRBD1. This CDR3 is 17 amino acids long. V gave up 5 bases and J gave up 8 bases; unmatched junction bases: 18. Germline values: CDR1 MDHEN, CDR2 SYDVKM. The CDR3 nucleotides are TGTGCCAGCAGTCCGAGCCCGGGACAGCCCGATAGTGAGCCCCAGCATTTT. Translated, it gives CASSPSPGQPDSEPQHF.

This rearrangement joins TRBV11-2 to TRBJ2-3, with 8 bases matching TRBD1. The V gene's germline CDR1 is SGHAT and CDR2 FQNNGV. CDR3 length: 15 residues. The V and J ends lost 5 bases and 2 bases, in that order; junction bases with no gene match: 6. CDR3 region: CASSTGQGYTDTQYF. In DNA, the CDR3 is TGTGCCAGCAGCACCGGACAGGGATACACAGATACGCAGTATTTT.

The chain joins TRBV5-1 to TRBJ2-5, with 7 bases identical to TRBD1. The germline CDR1 and CDR2 sequences are SGHRS and YFSETQ. This CDR3 is 14 amino acids long. J was trimmed by 4 bases and V by 6 bases; bases with no gene match: 9. CDR3 sequence (DNA): TGCGCCAGCACCTTTAAGGGGGCAGGAGAGACCCAGTACTTC. Translated, it gives CASTFKGAGETQYF.

This clonotype was counted only a few times. V gene TRBV29-1 combines with J gene TRBJ2-5; D is tentatively TRBD1 or TRBD2 (7 bases each). From germline, CDR1 is SQVTM and CDR2 ANQGSEA. This CDR3 contains 14 residues. The germline V and J ends were trimmed by 7 bases and 5 bases, with 20 bases remaining between them. The CDR3 spells CSASGTAGSETQYF. CDR3 DNA: TGCAGCGCCAGCGGGACAGCGGGGTCGGAGACCCAGTACTTC.

V is TRBV7-8 and J is TRBJ1-5; D possibly corresponds to TRBD1 (5 bases). This CDR3 is built from 18 residues. Per the germline V gene, CDR1 is SGHVS and CDR2 is FQNEAQ. The ends were cut back, 2 bases at V and 0 bases at J, with 17 bases in the middle. The DNA of the CDR3 is TGTGCCAGCAGCTTATTAACGGCCCAGGGATTTAGCAATCAGCCCCAGCATTTT. Amino acid sequence: CASSLLTAQGFSNQPQHF.

This clonotype occurred a few times. The chain uses TRBV4-2 and TRBJ1-5; D is undetermined. From germline, CDR1 is LGHNA and CDR2 YNFKEQ. V was trimmed by 0 bases and J by 3 bases, leaving 12 bases between them. CDR3 length equals 16 residues. CDR3 sequence: CASSQEGVIPNQPQHF. For the CDR3, the DNA is TGTGCCAGCAGCCAAGAAGGAGTGATCCCCAATCAGCCCCAGCATTTT.

The V call is TRBV7-6, the J call TRBJ2-1; no reliable D call. The CDR3 runs 15 residues. V was pared by 4 bases and J by 5 bases, with 15 bases between. Germline CDR1 and CDR2: SGHVS and FNYEAQ. The CDR3: CASSSPESENNEQFF. In DNA form, the CDR3 reads TGTGCCAGCAGCTCCCCGGAATCGGAGAACAATGAGCAGTTCTTC.

This clonotype appeared a few times. The chain is built from TRBV5-1 and TRBJ2-1, with unresolved D. Germline V gene lookup returns CDR1 SGHRS and CDR2 YFSETQ. The CDR3 contains 12 residues. The V end was cut by 2 bases, the J end by 3 bases, with 3 bases between. CDR3 in amino acids: CASSLLYNEQFF. The CDR3, as DNA: TGCGCCAGCAGCTTACTCTACAATGAGCAGTTCTTC.

The chain employs TRBV7-2 and TRBJ2-7; 8 bases fit TRBD1. The CDR3 sequence is 14 residues long. The germline CDR1 and CDR2 sequences are SGHTA and FQGNSA. V was pared by 5 bases and J by 3 bases, with 6 bases of the junction left unmatched. For the CDR3, the DNA is TGTGCCAGCAGCGAAAGGACAGGGCTCTACGAGCAGTACTTC. Translation: CASSERTGLYEQYF.

The chain is built from TRBV12-3 or TRBV12-4 and TRBJ2-5; D unresolved. Trimming removed 5 bases from V and 4 bases from J, with 14 bases in between. The CDR3 has 14 residues. In DNA, the CDR3 is TGTGCCAGCAGTCCTCTTCAGACCCGAGAGACCCAGTACTTC. This sequence encodes CASSPLQTRETQYF.

The genes are TRBV20-1 and TRBJ1-5; D is possibly TRBD1 (5 bases). Trimming took off 6 bases at V and 0 bases at J, with 15 bases between the two ends. Germline V gene data show CDR1 as DFQATT and CDR2 as SNEGSKA (reference sequence). The CDR3 totals 15 residues. The CDR3 nucleotides are TGCAGTGCCCAGTTGGGGCGGTATAGCAATCAGCCCCAGCATTTT. Translation: CSAQLGRYSNQPQHF.

This chain connects TRBV18 to TRBJ1-1; D uncertain. Looked up from germline, CDR1 is KGHSH and CDR2 is LQKENI. CDR3 size: 16 residues. V was clipped by 1 base and J by 2 bases, with 14 bases between them. CDR3 sequence: CASSPRTLGLNTEAFF. The CDR3 DNA is TGTGCCAGCTCACCACGGACCCTTGGACTCAACACTGAAGCTTTCTTT.

This clonotype was found a few times. V gene TRBV12-3 or TRBV12-4 combines with J gene TRBJ2-5, with 7 bases identical to TRBD2. Unmatched junction bases numbered 6, after V lost 5 bases and J lost 6 bases. The CDR3 loop spans 13 amino acids. CDR3 sequence reads: CASSLAGDKTQYF. CDR3 in DNA: TGTGCCAGCAGTCTTGCGGGGGATAAGACCCAGTACTTC.

The chain is built from TRBV6-5 and TRBJ2-1; TRBD2 matches 11 bases. With 0 bases clipped from V and 3 bases from J, the junction kept 10 bases outside the gene matches. The germline CDR1 and CDR2 sequences are MNHEY and SVGAGI. This CDR3 region has 19 residues. The CDR3 here is CASSYSNAASGGSYNEQFF. CDR3 nucleotide sequence: TGTGCCAGCAGTTACTCGAATGCGGCTAGCGGGGGGAGCTACAATGAGCAGTTCTTC.